The rows below give T cell receptor beta chains drawn from one sample of a study of blood T cell repertoires in COVID-19. The protocol was immunoSEQ multiplex PCR, while the TCRdb copy is restricted to in-frame clones and leaves out a portion. The sample carries 200,000 to 250,000 clones, roughly 86% recorded once. The material sequenced was peripheral blood. The receptors stem from a woman aged 30 to 39 who had recovered from COVID-19. Both conserved end residues are part of each CDR3. A D gene is named only where the DNA matches it firmly. Expanded clones get a size class; other rows say once, few or many, or leave the size out.

CDR3 DNA | CDR3 protein | D gene | clone size | J gene | V gene
TGTGCCAGCAGCCGCCAGACTAGCGCCCAAAGCTCCTACAATGAGCAGTTCTTC | CASSRQTSAQSSYNEQFF | TRBD2 | NA | TRBJ2-1 | TRBV7-6
TGTGCCAGCAGCAACCGACTAGCGGGTAGCACAGATACGCAGTATTTT | CASSNRLAGSTDTQYF | TRBD2 | NA | TRBJ2-3 | TRBV7-2
TGTGCCAGCAGCCTCCTGCAGGGCTTGTCCTACGAGCAGTACTTC | CASSLLQGLSYEQYF | NA | once | TRBJ2-7 | TRBV6-2/TRBV6-3
TGTGCCAGTAGTGACATTAGCAATCAGCCCCAGCATTTT | CASSDISNQPQHF | NA | few | TRBJ1-5 | TRBV19
TGTGCCAGCAGTGATGCCGGACTAGCGGGGGGTATCTCCTACGAGCAGTACTTC | CASSDAGLAGGISYEQYF | TRBD2 | NA | TRBJ2-7 | TRBV2
TGTGCCAGTAGTCCCTCCTCGGGAACCCCCTACGAGCAGTACTTC | CASSPSSGTPYEQYF | NA | NA | TRBJ2-7 | TRBV19
TGTGCCACCAGAGAGGGGACTCCGGGGCGTAAGGGCGCCGGGGAGCTGTTTTTT | CATREGTPGRKGAGELFF | NA | NA | TRBJ2-2 | TRBV24-1
TGCAGTGCTAGTCGAGAAATACAGGGGATTGGAAACACCATATATTTT | CSASREIQGIGNTIYF | TRBD1 | NA | TRBJ1-3 | TRBV20-1
TGCGCCAGCAGCCAACGCTTGGGGACTAGCGGCTCCTACGAGCAGTACTTC | CASSQRLGTSGSYEQYF | TRBD2 | NA | TRBJ2-7 | TRBV5-1
TGTGCCAGCAGCCCTGGACAGGTTTTGGATCAGCCCCAGCATTTT | CASSPGQVLDQPQHF | TRBD1 | NA | TRBJ1-5 | TRBV5-8
TGTGCCAGCAGCTTGGCTTCCTCACCCCTCCACTTT | CASSLASSPLHF | NA | NA | TRBJ1-6 | TRBV7-2
TGTGCCAGCAGCCTCATGAACAGGGGGAATGGCTACACCTTC | CASSLMNRGNGYTF | TRBD1 | many | TRBJ1-2 | TRBV3-1/TRBV3-2
TGTGCCAGCAGCTTAGTGGCCTCTAGCGGGGGAACCTACGAGCAGTACTTC | CASSLVASSGGTYEQYF | TRBD2 | NA | TRBJ2-7 | TRBV7-6
TGTGCCAGCAGCTCCCAGGGGACCGGAAACACCATATATTTT | CASSSQGTGNTIYF | NA | NA | TRBJ1-3 | TRBV5-4
TGTGCCAGCTCAAGGGACAGACACACTAATGAAAAACTGTTTTTT | CASSRDRHTNEKLFF | TRBD1 | once | TRBJ1-4 | TRBV18
TGTGCCAGCAGCCCCCGACAGCCAGAGCCCCAGCATTTT | CASSPRQPEPQHF | NA | NA | TRBJ1-5 | TRBV12-3/TRBV12-4
TGTGCCAGTAGGATATGGACAGGGGGGAATCAGCCCCAGCATTTT | CASRIWTGGNQPQHF | TRBD1 | NA | TRBJ1-5 | TRBV19
TGTGCCAGCAGTCCAACAGGGAGAACCGGGGAGCTGTTTTTT | CASSPTGRTGELFF | NA | NA | TRBJ2-2 | TRBV5-6
TGTGCCAGCAGGTGGGAGATGAACACCGGGGAGCTGTTTTTT | CASRWEMNTGELFF | NA | NA | TRBJ2-2 | TRBV7-3
TGTGCCAGCAGCGATCCAGGGATTCTCACTGAAGCTTTCTTT | CASSDPGILTEAFF | NA | NA | TRBJ1-1 | TRBV6-2/TRBV6-3
TGTGCCAGAAGCTTAGGGTCGGAAGAAGGGAGTAATGAAAAACTGTTTTTT | CARSLGSEEGSNEKLFF | NA | few | TRBJ1-4 | TRBV5-3
TGCGCCAGCAGCCAAGATCCTTCAGGGAAGATATACGAGCAGTACTTC | CASSQDPSGKIYEQYF | NA | NA | TRBJ2-7 | TRBV4-1
TGTGCCAGTAGTCAGGGGAACAGCAATGAGCAGTTCTTC | CASSQGNSNEQFF | NA | NA | TRBJ2-1 | TRBV19
TGTGCCAGCAACAATCCCGGGACTAGTATTGAGCAGTTCTTC | CASNNPGTSIEQFF | TRBD2 | NA | TRBJ2-1 | TRBV6-5
TGTGCCACCAGTGGCCCGGCGGCCGGGGAGCTGTTTTTT | CATSGPAAGELFF | NA | NA | TRBJ2-2 | TRBV24-1
TGTGCCAGCAGCTTGTTCGGGTTGGGCACTGAAGCTTTCTTT | CASSLFGLGTEAFF | NA | NA | TRBJ1-1 | TRBV5-6
TGTGCCATCGGCCAAAGCCCGACAGTAGCCAAAAACATTCAGTACTTC | CAIGQSPTVAKNIQYF | NA | NA | TRBJ2-4 | TRBV10-3
TGTGCCAGCAGTATAAGCGGGGGGCCATCCTACGAGCAGTACTTC | CASSISGGPSYEQYF | TRBD2 | once | TRBJ2-7 | TRBV27
TGTGCCAGCAGCGGACCTCCAATAGGCGACAGGGGGCGTAGGACTGAAGCTTTCTTT | CASSGPPIGDRGRRTEAFF | NA | NA | TRBJ1-1 | TRBV21-1